This record covers a single T cell receptor (beta chain). Antigen specificity is unknown. The sample belongs to a study of T cell responses to AZD1222 COVID-19 vaccine. Looked up from germline, CDR1 is MDHEN and CDR2 is SYDVKM. V shed 6 bases, J shed 8 bases, and the junction held 7 bases outside the gene matches. The CDR3 is made up of 14 amino acids. Assay: immunoSEQ multiplex PCR; the TCRdb copy retains only in-frame clones and omits some. Among 250,000 to 300,000 clones listed, almost 95% were seen once. The study, taken as a whole, reports: Most donors were white British and more were female, and clonal diversity was possibly underestimated.

This TCR derives from an adult who received the AZD1222 COVID-19 vaccine. The chain is built from TRBV28 and TRBJ1-4; 9 bases map to TRBD1. Sequencing was performed on peripheral blood, taken 28 days after the second AZD1222 dose. The DNA of the CDR3 is TGTGCCAGCAGCAAACAGGGGGCTCGAGAAAAACTGTTTTTT. It codes for CASSKQGAREKLFF. Using reference TRBV28 and TRBJ1-4 for the parts outside the CDR3, the full variable domain is DVKVTQSSRYLVKRTGEKVFLECVQDMDHENMFWYRQDPGLGLRLIYFSYDVKMKEKGDIPEGYSVSREKKERFSLILESASTNQTSMYLCASSKQGAREKLFFGSGTQLSVL.